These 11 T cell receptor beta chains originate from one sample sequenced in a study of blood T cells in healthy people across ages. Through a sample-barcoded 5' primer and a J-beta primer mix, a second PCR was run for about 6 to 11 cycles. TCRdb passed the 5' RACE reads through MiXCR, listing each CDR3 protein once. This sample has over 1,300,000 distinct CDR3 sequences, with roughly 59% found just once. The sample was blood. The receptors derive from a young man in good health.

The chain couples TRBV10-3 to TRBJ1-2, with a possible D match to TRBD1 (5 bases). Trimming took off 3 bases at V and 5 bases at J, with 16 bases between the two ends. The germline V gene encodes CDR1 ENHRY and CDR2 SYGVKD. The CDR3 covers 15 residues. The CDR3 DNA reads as TGTGCCATCAGTGATTCCAGGGCGAGTTGGTATGGCTACACCTTC. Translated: CAISDSRASWYGYTF.

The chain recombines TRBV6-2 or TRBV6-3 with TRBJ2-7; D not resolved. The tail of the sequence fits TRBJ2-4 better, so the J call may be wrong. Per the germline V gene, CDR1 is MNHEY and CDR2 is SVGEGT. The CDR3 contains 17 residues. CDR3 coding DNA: TGTGCCAGCAGTTCCCAGACATTCGTTCTAGCCAAAAACATTCAGTACTTC. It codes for CASSSQTFVLAKNIQYF.

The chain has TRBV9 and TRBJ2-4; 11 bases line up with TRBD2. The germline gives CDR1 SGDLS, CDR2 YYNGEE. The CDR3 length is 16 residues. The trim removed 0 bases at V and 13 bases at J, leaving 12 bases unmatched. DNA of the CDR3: TGTGCCAGCAGCGTAGGGCTAGCGGGGGGTTATTGGGAGCAGTACTTC. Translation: CASSVGLAGGYWEQYF.

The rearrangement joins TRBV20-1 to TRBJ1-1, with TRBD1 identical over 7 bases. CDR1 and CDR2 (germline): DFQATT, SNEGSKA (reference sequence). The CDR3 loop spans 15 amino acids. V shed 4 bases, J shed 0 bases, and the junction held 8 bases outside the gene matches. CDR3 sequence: CSANDREGVNTEAFF. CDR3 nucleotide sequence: TGCAGTGCTAATGACAGGGAAGGGGTGAACACTGAAGCTTTCTTT.

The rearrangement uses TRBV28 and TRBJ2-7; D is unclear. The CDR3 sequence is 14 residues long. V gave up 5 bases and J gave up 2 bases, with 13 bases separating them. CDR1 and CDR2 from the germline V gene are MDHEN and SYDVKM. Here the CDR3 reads CASSPLNPPYEQYF. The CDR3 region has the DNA TGTGCCAGCAGTCCCTTAAACCCTCCCTACGAGCAGTACTTC.

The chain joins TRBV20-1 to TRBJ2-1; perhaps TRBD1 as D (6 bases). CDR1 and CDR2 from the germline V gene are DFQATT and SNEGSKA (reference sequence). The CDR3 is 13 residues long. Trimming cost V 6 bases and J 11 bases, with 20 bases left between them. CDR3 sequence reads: CSAYLDRLDKQFF. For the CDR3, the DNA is TGCAGTGCATACCTGGACAGATTAGACAAGCAGTTCTTC.

The DNA for the CDR3 is TGCAGTCTGCGGGTTAACACCGGGGAGCTGTTTTTT. Translating it yields CSLRVNTGELFF. The chain links TRBV20-1 to TRBJ2-2; D is possibly TRBD2 (5 bases). This CDR3 comprises 12 residues. The germline V and J ends were trimmed by 8 bases and 2 bases, with 9 bases remaining between them. Germline V gene sequence: CDR1 DFQATT, CDR2 SNEGSKA (reference sequence).

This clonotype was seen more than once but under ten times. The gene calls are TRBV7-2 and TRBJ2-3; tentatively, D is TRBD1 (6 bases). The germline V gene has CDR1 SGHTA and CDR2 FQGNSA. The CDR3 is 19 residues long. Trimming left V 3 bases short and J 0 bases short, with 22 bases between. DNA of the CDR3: TGTGCCAGCAGCTTTATGGCCCAGAGGGGGTTATCTAGCACAGATACGCAGTATTTT. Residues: CASSFMAQRGLSSTDTQYF.

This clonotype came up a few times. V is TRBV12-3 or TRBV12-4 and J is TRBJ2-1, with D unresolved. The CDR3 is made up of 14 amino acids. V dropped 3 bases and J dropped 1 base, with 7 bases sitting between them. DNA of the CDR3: TGTGCCAGCAGTTTGTCAACATCCTACAATGAGCAGTTCTTC. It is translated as CASSLSTSYNEQFF.

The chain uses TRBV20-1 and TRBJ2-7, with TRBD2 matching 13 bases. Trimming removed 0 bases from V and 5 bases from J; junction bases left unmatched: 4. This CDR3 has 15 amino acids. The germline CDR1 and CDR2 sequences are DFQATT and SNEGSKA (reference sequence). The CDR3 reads CSARDRGLAGDEQYF. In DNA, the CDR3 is TGCAGTGCTAGAGACCGAGGACTAGCGGGAGACGAGCAGTACTTC.

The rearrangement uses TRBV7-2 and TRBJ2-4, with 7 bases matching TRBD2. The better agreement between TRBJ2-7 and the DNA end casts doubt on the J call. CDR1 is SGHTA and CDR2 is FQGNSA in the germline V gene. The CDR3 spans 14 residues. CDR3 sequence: CASRGGFMGAEQYF. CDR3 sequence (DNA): TGTGCCAGCAGGGGGGGGTTTATGGGTGCCGAGCAGTACTTC.